Below, one T cell receptor beta chain is given with its context. CDR1 and CDR2 from the germline V gene are SGHNT and YYREEE (reference sequence). The junction had 7 bases not matched to a gene; V was cut back by 3 bases and J by 5 bases. This CDR3 is built from 15 residues. Treatment described: randomized to nivolumab then ipilimumab (arm A) or the reverse (arm B). Live CD3+CD8+ CD19− CD56− cells were sorted from PBMCs. The data stem from a study of sequential checkpoint blockade in melanoma. Clones were read by immunoSEQ multiplex PCR, and TCRdb kept only the in-frame ones, dropping some. The profile shows about 10,000 clones, 73% of them singletons.

The material sequenced was CD8+ T cells sorted from blood (inferred from file names), taken from a patient given nivolumab and ipilimumab in sequence. The chain links TRBV5-4 to TRBJ2-1, with 8 bases that match TRBD1. This TCR was recovered from a human donor with melanoma. The CDR3: CASSSGDRWNNEQFF. DNA of the CDR3: TGTGCCAGCAGCTCCGGGGACAGGTGGAACAATGAGCAGTTCTTC. Combining the CDR3 with reference TRBV5-4 and TRBJ2-1 gives the whole variable domain ETGVTQSPTHLIKTRGQQVTLRCSSQSGHNTVSWYQQALGQGPQFIFQYYREEENGRGNFPPRFSGLQFPNYSSELNVNALELDDSALYLCASSSGDRWNNEQFFGPGTRLTVL.